The 22 T cell receptor beta chains below come from one sample, sequenced in a study of OX40 agonist ivuxolimab in advanced cancers. Here immunoSEQ multiplex PCR was the method, and the copy in TCRdb shows in-frame clones only, minus some. The sample consists of about 120,000 clones, around 91% of them appearing once. This sample comprised CD4+ or CD8+ T cells sorted from blood, obtained in a trial of the OX40 agonist ivuxolimab. Every receptor here comes from an adult with an advanced solid tumor such as melanoma, head and neck, liver or kidney cancer.

The count of this clone is one. This sequence joins TRBV7-9 and TRBJ2-2, with D possibly being TRBD1 (6 bases). Per germline, CDR1 SEHNR and CDR2 FQNEAQ (reference sequence). The CDR3 runs to 14 residues. Trimming removed 3 bases from V and 6 bases from J, with 11 bases in between. For the CDR3, the DNA is TGTGCCAGCAGCTTTGGGACATCCGCCGGGGAGCTGTTTTTT. Protein sequence: CASSFGTSAGELFF.

Concerning this clone: Other DNA sequences within the sample encode an identical CDR3. The chain uses TRBV11-2 and TRBJ1-2, with TRBD1 matching over 7 bases. From germline, CDR1 is SGHAT and CDR2 FQNNGV. Trimming at V came to 2 bases and at J to 0 bases, leaving 3 bases not matched to a gene. CDR3 length: 15 residues. CDR3 protein: CASSLSDRANYGYTF. CDR3 coding DNA: TGTGCCAGCAGCTTATCCGACAGGGCTAACTATGGCTACACCTTC.

The CDR3 nucleotides read TGTGCCAGCAGTGTGACTAGGGGAAGCGAGCAGTACTTC. Protein product: CASSVTRGSEQYF. The rearrangement uses TRBV2 and TRBJ2-5, with D perhaps TRBD2 (6 bases). The end of the DNA fits TRBJ2-7 better, so the J call may be wrong. Germline values: CDR1 SNHLY, CDR2 FYNNEI. This CDR3 is built from 13 residues.

V usage is TRBV6-6 and J usage is TRBJ1-4; possible D gene TRBD1, 5 bases. Germline V gene data show CDR1 as MNHNY and CDR2 as SVGAGI (reference sequence). The CDR3 spans 12 residues. V was cut by 5 bases and J by 8 bases, with 9 bases left in between. The DNA of the CDR3 is TGTGCCAGCAGTCAGACAGTCGAAAAACTGTTTTTT. This translates into CASSQTVEKLFF.

This clone has only one observation. The chain combines TRBV28 with TRBJ2-7; 7 nucleotides align to TRBD2. V gave up 4 bases and J gave up 2 bases; unmatched junction bases: 5. Germline V gene data show CDR1 as MDHEN and CDR2 as SYDVKM. The CDR3 has 14 amino acids. The CDR3 region has the DNA TGTGCCAGCAGTTCGTCTGCGGGGGCCTACGAGCAGTACTTC. Encoded protein: CASSSSAGAYEQYF.

The CDR3 nucleotides read TGTGCCAGCAGCCCCCGGTGGGACACCGGGGAGCTGTTTTTT. Translation gives CASSPRWDTGELFF. The chain links TRBV11-2 to TRBJ2-2; D unresolved. The CDR3 runs to 14 residues. V was shortened by 5 bases and J by 3 bases, with 10 bases between the two germline ends. Germline CDR1 is SGHAT and CDR2 is FQNNGV. Using reference TRBV11-2 and TRBJ2-2 for the parts outside the CDR3, the full variable domain is EAGVAQSPRYKIIEKRQSVAFWCNPISGHATLYWYQQILGQGPKLLIQFQNNGVVDDSQLPKDRFSAERLKGVDSTLKIQPAKLEDSAVYLCASSPRWDTGELFFGEGSRLTVL.

This clone occurred once. V usage is TRBV5-1 and J usage is TRBJ2-7; 9 bases agree with TRBD1. The V gene end was trimmed by 4 bases and the J gene end by 5 bases; junction bases not matched to a gene: 7. Germline CDR1 reads SGHRS; CDR2 reads YFSETQ. The CDR3 length is 14 residues. The CDR3 DNA sequence: TGCGCCAGCAGCCCCCGGGACAGGGTCAACGAGCAGTACTTC. The encoded protein is CASSPRDRVNEQYF.

This clone was counted between two and nine times. This chain uses TRBV6-6 with TRBJ1-5; a possible D gene is TRBD1 (5 bases). Trimming took 5 bases from V and 6 from J, leaving 11 bases between them. This CDR3 contains 13 residues. The germline gives CDR1 MNHNY, CDR2 SVGAGI (reference sequence). CDR3 loop: CASSQQGTQPQHF. Here the CDR3 DNA reads TGTGCCAGCAGTCAGCAGGGAACTCAGCCCCAGCATTTT.

The J gene is TRBJ1-2, the V gene TRBV18, with a weak D call TRBD1 (6 bases). Germline assignment: CDR1 KGHSH and CDR2 LQKENI. V lost 3 bases and J lost 0, with 14 bases in between. The CDR3 has 16 residues. CDR3 nucleotides: TGTGCCAGCTCACCTCTCGGACAGATCCCTAACTATGGCTACACCTTC. It encodes CASSPLGQIPNYGYTF.

The J gene is TRBJ1-1, the V gene TRBV30; D remains unclear. The CDR3 totals 14 residues. V was cut by 4 bases and J by 1 base, with 13 bases left in between. Germline lookup yields CDR1 GTSNPN and CDR2 SVGIG (reference sequence). In DNA, the CDR3 is TGTGCCTGGATTGACAAGCTAAAGAACACTGAAGCTTTCTTT. Its protein product is CAWIDKLKNTEAFF.

This clone was counted a single time. The rearrangement links TRBV11-2 to TRBJ2-2, with D unresolved. The CDR3 spans 18 residues. CDR1 SGHAT and CDR2 FQNNGV come from the germline V gene. With 1 base removed from V and 3 bases from J, the gap between germline ends came to 18 bases. The CDR3: CASSLGLRAFGDTGELFF. CDR3 nucleotide sequence: TGTGCCAGCAGCTTAGGACTCCGGGCGTTCGGCGACACCGGGGAGCTGTTTTTT.

The J gene is TRBJ1-2, the V gene TRBV4-3, with 7 bases matching TRBD1. Germline V lookup: CDR1 LGHNA, CDR2 YSLEER. The junction had 9 bases not matched to a gene; V was cut back by 4 bases and J by 7 bases. The CDR3 covers 14 residues. The CDR3 DNA reads as TGCGCCAGCAGCCGGGGGACAGTGGCTGCTGGCTACACCTTC. Encoded protein: CASSRGTVAAGYTF.

The chain carries TRBV5-6 and TRBJ1-2, with 8 bases that match TRBD1. The CDR3 totals 16 residues. V lost 6 bases to trimming and J lost 4 bases; unmatched junction nucleotides: 14. Germline-derived CDR1 and CDR2 are SGHDT and YYEEEE. The CDR3 region is CASTLGSTQGGYGYTF. The CDR3 DNA reads as TGTGCCAGCACCCTGGGGTCCACACAGGGGGGCTATGGCTACACCTTC.

The rearrangement joins TRBV19 to TRBJ1-1; D uncertain. The germline V gene encodes CDR1 LNHDA and CDR2 SQIVND (reference sequence). This CDR3 is 12 amino acids long. The V gene lost 7 bases and the J gene lost 1 base, with 7 bases spanning the gap. This CDR3 is CASMRWNTEAFF. The CDR3 bases are TGTGCCAGTATGCGATGGAACACTGAAGCTTTCTTT. Filled out from reference TRBV19 and TRBJ1-1, the complete variable domain reads DGGITQSPKYLFRKEGQNVTLSCEQNLNHDAMYWYRQDPGQGLRLIYYSQIVNDFQKGDIAEGYSVSREKKESFPLTVTSAQKNPTAFYLCASMRWNTEAFFGQGTRLTVV.

The V gene is TRBV7-9, the J gene TRBJ2-7; 7 nucleotides align to TRBD1. Trimming took 5 bases from V and 4 from J; bases not matched to a gene: 23. CDR3 length: 19 residues. Germline CDR1 is SEHNR and CDR2 is FQNEAQ (reference sequence). The CDR3 loop is CASSLRGSHISSRKYEQYF. CDR3 nucleotides: TGTGCCAGCAGCCTCAGGGGGAGCCATATATCCTCCCGGAAATACGAGCAGTACTTC.

This clone was picked up a small number of times. V gene TRBV2 combines with J gene TRBJ2-7, with D unresolved. Trimming took off 4 bases at V and 10 bases at J, with 11 bases between the two ends. Germline CDR1 and CDR2: SNHLY and FYNNEI. This CDR3 is built from 11 residues. The CDR3 sequence: CASSGLESQYF. CDR3 coding DNA: TGTGCCAGCAGTGGATTGGAGTCTCAGTACTTC.

The chain has TRBV12-5 and TRBJ1-2; D may be TRBD1 (5 bases). CDR3 size: 16 residues. Germline V gene sequence: CDR1 LGHNT, CDR2 FRNRAP. Trimming pared 1 base from V and 6 bases from J, leaving 18 bases between. CDR3 sequence: CASGLGGPLGDHGYTF. The CDR3 bases are TGTGCTAGTGGTTTGGGCGGACCCCTAGGGGATCATGGCTACACCTTC.

The chain links TRBV14 to TRBJ1-2; 7 bases are a match to TRBD1. CDR1 SGHDN and CDR2 FVKESK come from the germline V gene. The CDR3 consists of 16 residues. With 3 bases clipped from V and 4 bases from J, the junction kept 11 bases outside the gene matches. The CDR3 here is CASSHPLDREVYGYTF. Written as DNA, the CDR3 is TGTGCCAGCAGCCACCCACTTGACAGGGAGGTCTATGGCTACACCTTC.

V and J are TRBV29-1 and TRBJ1-3, with D hard to call. Trimming removed 7 bases from V and 0 bases from J, with 7 bases in between. Per germline, CDR1 SQVTM and CDR2 ANQGSEA. CDR3 length: 12 amino acids. CDR3 nucleotide sequence: TGCAGCGCTGCGGACTCTGGAAACACCATATATTTT. Encoded protein: CSAADSGNTIYF.

The sample holds one count of this clone. This CDR3 is CASSSGMAFDEQFF. The CDR3 bases are TGTGCCAGCAGCTCAGGAATGGCTTTCGATGAGCAGTTCTTC. The chain links TRBV11-2 to TRBJ2-1; D gene ambiguous. CDR1 SGHAT and CDR2 FQNNGV come from the germline V gene. Trimming pared 4 bases from V and 8 bases from J, leaving 15 bases between. This CDR3 has 14 residues.

V and J are TRBV27 and TRBJ2-1; D not resolved. Trimming stripped 2 bases from V and 0 bases from J, with 17 bases between. Germline values: CDR1 MNHEY, CDR2 SMNVEV (reference sequence). The CDR3 is 18 amino acids. DNA of the CDR3: TGTGCCAGCAGTTTACTGGCCACTATCCGGAGCTCCTACAATGAGCAGTTCTTC. It codes for CASSLLATIRSSYNEQFF.

This chain joins TRBV4-3 and TRBJ1-2; 8 nucleotides line up with TRBD1. The CDR3 covers 14 residues. Trimming cost V 0 bases and J 8 bases; bases outside gene matches: 5. CDR1 is LGHNA, CDR2 YSLEER, per germline. As DNA, the CDR3 is TGCGCCAGCAGCCAAGATCAGGGGGCACAGGGCTACACCTTC. It codes for CASSQDQGAQGYTF.